In its sample, the clone carrying this T cell receptor beta chain was seen a few times. What it binds is not known. V was shortened by 3 bases and J by 5 bases, with 19 bases between the two germline ends. Germline V CDR1 and CDR2: KGHDR, SFDVKD. CDR3 length equals 17 residues. These data belong to a study of response to subunit inactivated influenza vaccine. General study findings and limits: New T cells are recruited in small numbers by each seasonal influenza vaccination, according to the authors' suggestion.

From the RT-PCR reads, TCRdb called clonotypes with MiXCR, one entry per CDR3 protein. The data show around 580,000 distinct CDR3 sequences, with about an eighth seen just once and roughly 10% held by the top ten. This TCR derives from a man in his fifties who received an inactivated influenza vaccine. This chain connects TRBV24-1 to TRBJ2-1, with D possibly being TRBD1 (7 bases). Sample: PBMCs from blood, taken on the day of vaccination. The CDR3 reads CATSDAPPGGQNNEQFF. The DNA for the CDR3 is TGTGCCACCAGTGATGCCCCCCCAGGGGGGCAAAACAATGAGCAGTTCTTC.